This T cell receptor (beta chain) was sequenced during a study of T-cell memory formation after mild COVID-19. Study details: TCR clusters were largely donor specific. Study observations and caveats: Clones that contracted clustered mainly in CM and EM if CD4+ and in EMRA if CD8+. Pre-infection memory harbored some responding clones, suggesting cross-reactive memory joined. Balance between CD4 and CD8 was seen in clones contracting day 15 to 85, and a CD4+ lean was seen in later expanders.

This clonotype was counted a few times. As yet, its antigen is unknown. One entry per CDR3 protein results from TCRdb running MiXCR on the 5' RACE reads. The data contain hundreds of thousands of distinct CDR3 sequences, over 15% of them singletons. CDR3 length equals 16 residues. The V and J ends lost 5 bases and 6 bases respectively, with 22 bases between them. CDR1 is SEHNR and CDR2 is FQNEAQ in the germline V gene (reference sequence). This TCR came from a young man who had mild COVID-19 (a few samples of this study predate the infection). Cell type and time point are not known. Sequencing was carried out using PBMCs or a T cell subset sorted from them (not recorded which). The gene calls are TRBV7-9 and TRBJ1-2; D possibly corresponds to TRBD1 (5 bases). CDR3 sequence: CASSTDRDGSPHGYTF. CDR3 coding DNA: TGTGCCAGCAGCACCGACCGGGACGGATCCCCCCATGGCTACACCTTC.